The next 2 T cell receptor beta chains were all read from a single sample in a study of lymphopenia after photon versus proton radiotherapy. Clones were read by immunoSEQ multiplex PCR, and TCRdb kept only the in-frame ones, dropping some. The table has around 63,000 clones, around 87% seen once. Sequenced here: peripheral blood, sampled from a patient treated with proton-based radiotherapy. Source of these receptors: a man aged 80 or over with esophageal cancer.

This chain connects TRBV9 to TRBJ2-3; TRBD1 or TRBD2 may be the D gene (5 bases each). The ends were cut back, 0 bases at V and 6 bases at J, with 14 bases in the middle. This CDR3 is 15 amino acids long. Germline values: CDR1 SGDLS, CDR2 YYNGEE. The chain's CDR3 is CASSVVGDHRDTQYF. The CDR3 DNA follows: TGTGCCAGCAGCGTAGTAGGGGACCATCGGGATACGCAGTATTTT.

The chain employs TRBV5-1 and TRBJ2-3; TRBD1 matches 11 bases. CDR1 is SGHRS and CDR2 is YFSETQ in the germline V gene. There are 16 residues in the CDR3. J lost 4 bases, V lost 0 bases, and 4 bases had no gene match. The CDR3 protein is CASSLVGTGGSDTQYF. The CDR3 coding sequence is TGCGCCAGCAGCTTGGTTGGGACAGGGGGATCAGATACGCAGTATTTT.